This is a list of T cell receptor beta chains from one sample in a study of cutaneous CD30+ T cell lymphoproliferative disorder and hepatitis E. Generated by immunoSEQ multiplex PCR, the TCRdb table keeps only in-frame clones and is missing some. The sample includes fewer than 9,500 clones, just under 75% seen only once; the top ten take approximately 1.2%. Sequencing was done on a sample of blood. These receptors all stem from a human donor with a cutaneous T cell lymphoproliferative disorder associated with hepatitis E virus. The CDR3 runs from the conserved cysteine through the conserved F or W. The order of the fields is D gene, J gene, V gene, clone size, CDR3 protein, CDR3 DNA. A D gene is named only where the DNA matches it firmly. Not every row has a clone size; where given, it reads once, few, many or a size class.

d_call: TRBD1
j_call: TRBJ2-2
v_call: TRBV7-9
clone_size: .
cdr3_aa: CASSSRDRPPANTGELFF
cdr3_nt: TGTGCCAGCAGCTCCCGGGACAGACCTCCAGCGAACACCGGGGAGCTGTTTTTT

d_call: .
j_call: TRBJ1-2
v_call: TRBV12-5
clone_size: .
cdr3_aa: CASGLEILRTTKGSGYTF
cdr3_nt: TGTGCTAGTGGTTTGGAGATCTTGCGGACGACGAAGGGTAGTGGCTACACCTTC

d_call: .
j_call: TRBJ2-7
v_call: TRBV6-1
clone_size: .
cdr3_aa: CASSVYWSPEYF
cdr3_nt: TGTGCCAGCAGTGTATATTGGAGCCCGGAGTACTTC

d_call: .
j_call: TRBJ2-1
v_call: TRBV27
clone_size: .
cdr3_aa: CASSFSRSYNEQFF
cdr3_nt: TGTGCCAGCAGTTTCAGTCGGAGTTACAATGAGCAGTTCTTC

d_call: .
j_call: TRBJ2-7
v_call: TRBV27
clone_size: .
cdr3_aa: CASSLSDGPYEQYF
cdr3_nt: TGTGCCAGCAGTTTATCTGACGGACCCTACGAGCAGTACTTC

d_call: .
j_call: TRBJ1-1
v_call: TRBV27
clone_size: .
cdr3_aa: CASSRDRKNTEAFF
cdr3_nt: TGTGCCAGCAGTCGAGACAGGAAGAACACTGAAGCTTTCTTT

d_call: .
j_call: TRBJ1-4
v_call: TRBV2
clone_size: few
cdr3_aa: CASKGGLANEKLFF
cdr3_nt: TGTGCCAGCAAAGGAGGGCTGGCTAATGAAAAACTGTTTTTT

d_call: .
j_call: TRBJ2-7
v_call: TRBV19
clone_size: .
cdr3_aa: CASTDGSYEQYF
cdr3_nt: TGTGCCAGTACTGACGGCTCCTACGAGCAGTACTTC

d_call: .
j_call: TRBJ2-1
v_call: TRBV7-2
clone_size: .
cdr3_aa: CASSLVVADSYNEQFF
cdr3_nt: TGTGCCAGCAGCTTAGTGGTCGCCGATTCCTACAATGAGCAGTTCTTC

d_call: TRBD1
j_call: TRBJ1-2
v_call: TRBV5-1
clone_size: .
cdr3_aa: CASSLWTGDGYTF
cdr3_nt: TGCGCCAGCAGCTTGTGGACAGGGGATGGCTACACCTTC

d_call: .
j_call: TRBJ2-7
v_call: TRBV4-3
clone_size: .
cdr3_aa: CASSQDSQSDYEQYF
cdr3_nt: TGCGCCAGCAGCCAAGATTCCCAGTCCGACTACGAGCAGTACTTC

d_call: .
j_call: TRBJ2-7
v_call: TRBV2
clone_size: .
cdr3_aa: CASLWGASSYEQYF
cdr3_nt: TGTGCCAGCCTCTGGGGAGCGAGCTCCTACGAGCAGTACTTC

d_call: .
j_call: TRBJ2-3
v_call: TRBV7-6
clone_size: .
cdr3_aa: CASSFQQADTQYF
cdr3_nt: TGTGCCAGCAGCTTCCAGCAGGCAGATACGCAGTATTTT

d_call: .
j_call: TRBJ1-1
v_call: TRBV27
clone_size: .
cdr3_aa: CASGQFENTEAFF
cdr3_nt: TGTGCCAGCGGACAGTTTGAAAACACTGAAGCTTTCTTT

d_call: .
j_call: TRBJ2-3
v_call: TRBV11-2
clone_size: .
cdr3_aa: CASSPGHSRGTGTDTQYF
cdr3_nt: TGTGCCAGCAGCCCCGGCCACTCCCGGGGGACGGGCACAGATACGCAGTATTTT

d_call: TRBD2
j_call: TRBJ2-1
v_call: TRBV9
clone_size: .
cdr3_aa: CASSVDRLADYYNEQFF
cdr3_nt: TGTGCCAGCAGCGTGGATCGGCTAGCGGACTACTACAATGAGCAGTTCTTC

d_call: TRBD1
j_call: TRBJ1-6
v_call: TRBV19
clone_size: few
cdr3_aa: CASSTATGAYSPLHF
cdr3_nt: TGTGCCAGTAGTACCGCGACAGGGGCCTATTCACCCCTCCACTTT

d_call: .
j_call: TRBJ2-3
v_call: TRBV7-3
clone_size: .
cdr3_aa: CASSLTGPDTQYF
cdr3_nt: TGTGCCAGCAGCTTAACCGGACCAGATACGCAGTATTTT

d_call: .
j_call: TRBJ1-5
v_call: TRBV2
clone_size: .
cdr3_aa: CASRLVDQPQHF
cdr3_nt: TGTGCCAGCAGGCTAGTAGATCAGCCCCAGCATTTT

d_call: .
j_call: TRBJ2-7
v_call: TRBV11-3
clone_size: .
cdr3_aa: CASSSSMRGEQYF
cdr3_nt: TGTGCCAGCAGTTCTTCAATGCGAGGCGAGCAGTACTTC

d_call: TRBD1
j_call: TRBJ2-2
v_call: TRBV6-5
clone_size: .
cdr3_aa: CASKQTGLGGELFF
cdr3_nt: TGTGCCAGCAAGCAGACAGGGCTGGGCGGGGAGCTGTTTTTT

d_call: TRBD1
j_call: TRBJ1-4
v_call: TRBV11-2
clone_size: .
cdr3_aa: CASSFDREELFF
cdr3_nt: TGTGCCAGCAGCTTCGACAGGGAGGAACTGTTTTTT

d_call: .
j_call: TRBJ2-3
v_call: TRBV5-1
clone_size: few
cdr3_aa: CASSLTSPSTDTQYF
cdr3_nt: TGCGCCAGCAGCTTGACTAGCCCTAGCACAGATACGCAGTATTTT

d_call: .
j_call: TRBJ2-5
v_call: TRBV27
clone_size: .
cdr3_aa: CASRSRGLETQYF
cdr3_nt: TGTGCCAGCAGATCTCGGGGTTTAGAGACCCAGTACTTC

d_call: .
j_call: TRBJ1-5
v_call: TRBV7-9
clone_size: .
cdr3_aa: CASSSSLWEGPNQPQHF
cdr3_nt: TGTGCCAGCAGCTCCTCTTTGTGGGAGGGTCCGAATCAGCCCCAGCATTTT

d_call: .
j_call: TRBJ1-5
v_call: TRBV4-3
clone_size: .
cdr3_aa: CASSQDKGWQPQHF
cdr3_nt: TGCGCCAGCAGCCAAGATAAGGGATGGCAGCCCCAGCATTTT

d_call: .
j_call: TRBJ1-2
v_call: TRBV5-4
clone_size: .
cdr3_aa: CASSSGQIAEYGYTF
cdr3_nt: TGTGCCAGCAGCTCGGGACAAATCGCGGAATATGGCTACACCTTC

d_call: .
j_call: TRBJ1-1
v_call: TRBV7-2
clone_size: .
cdr3_aa: CASSFLGTEAFF
cdr3_nt: TGTGCCAGCAGCTTCCTTGGCACTGAAGCTTTCTTT

d_call: TRBD1
j_call: TRBJ1-1
v_call: TRBV4-3
clone_size: .
cdr3_aa: CASSQEDRGGTEAFF
cdr3_nt: TGCGCCAGCAGCCAGGAAGACAGGGGTGGCACTGAAGCTTTCTTT

d_call: TRBD1
j_call: TRBJ2-1
v_call: TRBV29-1
clone_size: .
cdr3_aa: CSGGQGGYNEQFF
cdr3_nt: TGCAGCGGGGGACAGGGGGGCTACAATGAGCAGTTCTTC

d_call: .
j_call: TRBJ2-1
v_call: TRBV2
clone_size: .
cdr3_aa: CASMAAKYNEQFF
cdr3_nt: TGTGCCAGCATGGCAGCCAAATACAATGAGCAGTTCTTC

d_call: TRBD2
j_call: TRBJ2-1
v_call: TRBV5-5
clone_size: .
cdr3_aa: CASSLSLRTSSYNEQFF
cdr3_nt: TGTGCCAGCAGCTTGTCTTTGAGGACTAGCAGCTACAATGAGCAGTTCTTC

d_call: TRBD2
j_call: TRBJ2-3
v_call: TRBV29-1
clone_size: once
cdr3_aa: CSVVGGGAGTDTQYF
cdr3_nt: TGCAGCGTTGTGGGCGGGGGGGCCGGGACAGATACGCAGTATTTT

d_call: .
j_call: TRBJ2-2
v_call: TRBV6-5
clone_size: .
cdr3_aa: CASRDSFTGELFF
cdr3_nt: TGTGCCAGCAGGGACTCTTTCACCGGGGAGCTGTTTTTT

d_call: TRBD1
j_call: TRBJ1-5
v_call: TRBV19
clone_size: once
cdr3_aa: CASSARQGFSNQPQHF
cdr3_nt: TGTGCCAGTAGTGCACGACAGGGTTTCAGCAATCAGCCCCAGCATTTT

d_call: .
j_call: TRBJ2-3
v_call: TRBV27
clone_size: .
cdr3_aa: CASRSTDTQYF
cdr3_nt: TGTGCCAGCAGGAGCACAGATACGCAGTATTTT

d_call: .
j_call: TRBJ1-1
v_call: TRBV7-9
clone_size: .
cdr3_aa: CASSLVPGLKNTEAFF
cdr3_nt: TGTGCCAGCAGCTTAGTGCCCGGTCTAAAAAACACTGAAGCTTTCTTT

d_call: .
j_call: TRBJ2-7
v_call: TRBV28
clone_size: .
cdr3_aa: CASSPPGLGTYEQYF
cdr3_nt: TGTGCCAGCAGTCCACCGGGACTCGGTACCTACGAGCAGTACTTC

d_call: .
j_call: TRBJ1-5
v_call: TRBV7-9
clone_size: .
cdr3_aa: CASSPGTPPKLQHF
cdr3_nt: TGTGCCAGCAGCCCCGGGACCCCTCCGAAACTCCAGCATTTT

d_call: TRBD1
j_call: TRBJ1-2
v_call: TRBV4-1
clone_size: once
cdr3_aa: CASSQVGQEVYGYTF
cdr3_nt: TGCGCCAGCAGCCAAGTAGGACAGGAGGTTTATGGCTACACCTTC